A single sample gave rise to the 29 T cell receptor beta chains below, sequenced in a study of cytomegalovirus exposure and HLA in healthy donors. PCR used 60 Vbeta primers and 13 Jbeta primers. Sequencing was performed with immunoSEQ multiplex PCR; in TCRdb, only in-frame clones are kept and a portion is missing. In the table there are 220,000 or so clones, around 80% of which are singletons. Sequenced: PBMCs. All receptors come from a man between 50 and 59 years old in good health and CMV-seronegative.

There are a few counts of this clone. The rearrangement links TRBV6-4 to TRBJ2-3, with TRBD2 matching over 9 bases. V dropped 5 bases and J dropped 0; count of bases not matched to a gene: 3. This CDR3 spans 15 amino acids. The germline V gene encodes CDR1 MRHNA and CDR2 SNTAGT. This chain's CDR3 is CASSLTSGSTDTQYF. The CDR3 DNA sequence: TGTGCCAGCAGTCTTACTAGCGGGAGCACAGATACGCAGTATTTT.

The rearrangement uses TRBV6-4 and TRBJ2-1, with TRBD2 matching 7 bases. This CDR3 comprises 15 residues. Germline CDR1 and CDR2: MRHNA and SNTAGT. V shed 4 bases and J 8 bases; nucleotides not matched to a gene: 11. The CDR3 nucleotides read TGTGCCAGCAGTGTATTGGCTAGCGGCTTCGATGAGCAGTTCTTC. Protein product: CASSVLASGFDEQFF.

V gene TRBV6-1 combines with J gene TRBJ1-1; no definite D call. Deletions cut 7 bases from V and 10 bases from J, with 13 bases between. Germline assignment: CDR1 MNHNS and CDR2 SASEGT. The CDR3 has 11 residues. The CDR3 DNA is TGTGCCAGCACCCATGACGGAGGAGCTTTCTTT. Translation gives CASTHDGGAFF.

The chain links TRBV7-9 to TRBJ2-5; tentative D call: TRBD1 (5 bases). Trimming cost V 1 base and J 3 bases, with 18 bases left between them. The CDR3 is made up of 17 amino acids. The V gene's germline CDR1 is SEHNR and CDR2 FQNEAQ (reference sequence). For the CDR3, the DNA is TGTGCCAGCAGCTTAGAGTTCCAGGGTGCTTCAAAAGAGACCCAGTACTTC. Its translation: CASSLEFQGASKETQYF.

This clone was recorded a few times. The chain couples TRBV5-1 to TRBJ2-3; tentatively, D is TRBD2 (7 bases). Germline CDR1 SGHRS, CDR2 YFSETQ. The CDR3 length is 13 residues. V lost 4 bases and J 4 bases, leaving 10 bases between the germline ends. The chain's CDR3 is CASSGGGADTQYF. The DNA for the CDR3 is TGCGCCAGCAGCGGCGGGGGCGCAGATACGCAGTATTTT.

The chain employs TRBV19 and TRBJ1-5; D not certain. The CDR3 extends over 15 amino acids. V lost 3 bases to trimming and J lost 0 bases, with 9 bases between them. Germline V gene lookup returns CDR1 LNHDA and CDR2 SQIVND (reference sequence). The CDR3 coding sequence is TGTGCCAGTAGTATTGTCCATTTTAGCAATCAGCCCCAGCATTTT. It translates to CASSIVHFSNQPQHF.

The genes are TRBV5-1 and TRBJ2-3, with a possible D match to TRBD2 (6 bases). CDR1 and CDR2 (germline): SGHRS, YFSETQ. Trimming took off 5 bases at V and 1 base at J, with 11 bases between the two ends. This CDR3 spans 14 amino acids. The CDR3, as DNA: TGCGCCAGCAGTGTTGGGGAGGGCACAGATACGCAGTATTTT. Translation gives CASSVGEGTDTQYF.

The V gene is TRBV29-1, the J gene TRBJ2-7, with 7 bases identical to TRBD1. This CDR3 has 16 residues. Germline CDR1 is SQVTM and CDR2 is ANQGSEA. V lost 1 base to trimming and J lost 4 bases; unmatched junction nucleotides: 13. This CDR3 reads CSVEGPPRGNRYEQYF. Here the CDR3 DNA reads TGCAGCGTTGAAGGACCCCCCAGGGGGAACCGTTACGAGCAGTACTTC.

The CDR3 spells CASSLAAGGARGYTF. The CDR3 DNA sequence: TGCGCCAGCAGCTTGGCCGCGGGAGGGGCTCGCGGCTACACCTTC. The gene calls are TRBV5-1 and TRBJ1-2; maybe TRBD1 (5 bases). The germline CDR1 and CDR2 sequences are SGHRS and YFSETQ. This CDR3 spans 15 amino acids. The V and J ends lost 0 bases and 8 bases respectively, with 17 bases between them.

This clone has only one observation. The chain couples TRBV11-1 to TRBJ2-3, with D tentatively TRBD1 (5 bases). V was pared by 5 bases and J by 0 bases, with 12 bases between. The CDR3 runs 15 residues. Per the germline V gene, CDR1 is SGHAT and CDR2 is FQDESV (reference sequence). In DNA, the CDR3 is TGTGCCAGCAGCCTAACGGACACGAGCACAGATACGCAGTATTTT. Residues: CASSLTDTSTDTQYF.

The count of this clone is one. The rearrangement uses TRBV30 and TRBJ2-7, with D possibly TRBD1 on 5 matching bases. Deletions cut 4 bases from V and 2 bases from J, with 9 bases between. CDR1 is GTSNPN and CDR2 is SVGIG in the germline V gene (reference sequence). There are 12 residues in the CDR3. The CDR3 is CAWTKGAYEQYF. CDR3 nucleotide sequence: TGTGCCTGGACGAAAGGGGCCTACGAGCAGTACTTC.

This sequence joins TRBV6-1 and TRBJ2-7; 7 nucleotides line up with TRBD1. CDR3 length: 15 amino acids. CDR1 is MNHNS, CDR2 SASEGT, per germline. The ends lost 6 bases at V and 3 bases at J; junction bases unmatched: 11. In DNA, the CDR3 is TGTGCCAGCAGCGCGACAGGGACACTGAACTACGAGCAGTACTTC. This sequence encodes CASSATGTLNYEQYF.

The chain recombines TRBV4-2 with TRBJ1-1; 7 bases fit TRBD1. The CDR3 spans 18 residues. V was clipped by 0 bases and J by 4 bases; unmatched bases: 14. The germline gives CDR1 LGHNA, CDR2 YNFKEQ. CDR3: CASSQDQRQGEGGTEAFF. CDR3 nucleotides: TGTGCCAGCAGCCAAGATCAGCGGCAGGGGGAAGGGGGCACTGAAGCTTTCTTT.

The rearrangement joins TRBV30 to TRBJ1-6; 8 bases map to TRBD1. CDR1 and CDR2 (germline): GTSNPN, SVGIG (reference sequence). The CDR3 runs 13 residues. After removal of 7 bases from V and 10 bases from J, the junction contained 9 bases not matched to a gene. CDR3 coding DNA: TGTGCCTTCGACCAGGGGGCAGGATCACCCCTCCACTTT. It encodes CAFDQGAGSPLHF.

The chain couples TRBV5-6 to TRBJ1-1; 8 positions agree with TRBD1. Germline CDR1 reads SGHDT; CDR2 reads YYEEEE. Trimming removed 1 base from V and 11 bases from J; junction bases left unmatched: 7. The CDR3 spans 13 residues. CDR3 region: CASSLRAGQEAFF. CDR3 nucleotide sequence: TGTGCCAGCAGCTTGAGGGCGGGACAGGAGGCTTTCTTT. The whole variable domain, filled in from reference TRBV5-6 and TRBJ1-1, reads DAGVTQSPTHLIKTRGQQVTLRCSPKSGHDTVSWYQQALGQGPQFIFQYYEEEERQRGNFPDRFSGHQFPNYSSELNVNALLLGDSALYLCASSLRAGQEAFFGQGTRLTVV.

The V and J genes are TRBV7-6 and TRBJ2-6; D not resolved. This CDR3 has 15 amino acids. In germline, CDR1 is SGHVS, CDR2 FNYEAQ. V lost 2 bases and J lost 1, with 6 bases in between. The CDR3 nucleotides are TGTGCCAGCAGCTTACTAGAATCTGGGGCCAACGTCCTGACTTTC. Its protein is CASSLLESGANVLTF. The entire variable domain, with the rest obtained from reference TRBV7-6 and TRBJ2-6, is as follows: GAGVSQSPRYKVTKRGQDVALRCDPISGHVSLYWYRQALGQGPEFLTYFNYEAQQDKSGLPNDRFSAERPEGSISTLTIQRTEQRDSAMYRCASSLLESGANVLTFGAGSRLTVL.

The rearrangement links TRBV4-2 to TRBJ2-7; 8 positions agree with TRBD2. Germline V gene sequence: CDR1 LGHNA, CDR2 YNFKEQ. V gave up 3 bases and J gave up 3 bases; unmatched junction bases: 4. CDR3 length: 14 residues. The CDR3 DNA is TGTGCCAGCAGCCAGCCTACTAGCGGCTACGAGCAGTACTTC. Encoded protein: CASSQPTSGYEQYF.

CDR3 sequence: CASSLLGLAGDRRTDTQYF. In DNA, the CDR3 is TGTGCCAGCAGTTTATTGGGACTAGCGGGAGATCGGCGCACAGATACGCAGTATTTT. The rearrangement joins TRBV28 to TRBJ2-3; 14 positions agree with TRBD2. V lost 1 base, J lost 1 base, and 7 bases stayed unmatched. The germline CDR1 and CDR2 sequences are MDHEN and SYDVKM. This CDR3 contains 19 residues.

The chain's CDR3 is CASSRTQSSYEQYF. CDR3 DNA: TGTGCCAGCAGCAGGACACAGAGCTCCTACGAGCAGTACTTC. The chain carries TRBV28 and TRBJ2-7; tentative D call: TRBD1 (5 bases). The germline CDR1 and CDR2 sequences are MDHEN and SYDVKM. There are 14 residues in the CDR3. Between the trimmed V and J ends, which lost 6 bases and 0 bases, there was a span of 12 bases.

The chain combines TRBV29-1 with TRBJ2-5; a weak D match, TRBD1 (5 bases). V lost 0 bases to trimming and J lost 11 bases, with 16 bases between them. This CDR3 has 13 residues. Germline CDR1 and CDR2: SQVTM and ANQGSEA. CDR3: CSVEDLRGGEQYF. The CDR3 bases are TGCAGCGTTGAAGATCTAAGGGGTGGAGAGCAGTACTTC.

The CDR3 loop reads CASRSSGGGQPQHF. In DNA form, the CDR3 reads TGTGCCAGCCGATCGTCGGGGGGGGGACAGCCCCAGCATTTT. The genes are TRBV21-1 and TRBJ1-5. TRBV21-1 is an annotated pseudogene. This CDR3 is built from 14 residues.

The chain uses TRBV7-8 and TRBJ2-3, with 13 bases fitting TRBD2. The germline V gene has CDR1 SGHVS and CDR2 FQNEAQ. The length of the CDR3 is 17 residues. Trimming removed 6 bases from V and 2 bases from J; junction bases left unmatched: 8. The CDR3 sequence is CASRTAGTSGITDTQYF. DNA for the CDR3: TGTGCCAGCAGAACAGCCGGGACTAGCGGGATCACAGATACGCAGTATTTT.

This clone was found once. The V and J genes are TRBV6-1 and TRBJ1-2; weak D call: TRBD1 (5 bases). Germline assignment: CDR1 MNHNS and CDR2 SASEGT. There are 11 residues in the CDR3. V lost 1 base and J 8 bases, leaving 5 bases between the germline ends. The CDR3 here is CASSEGGGYTF. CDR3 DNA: TGTGCCAGCAGTGAAGGGGGCGGCTACACCTTC.

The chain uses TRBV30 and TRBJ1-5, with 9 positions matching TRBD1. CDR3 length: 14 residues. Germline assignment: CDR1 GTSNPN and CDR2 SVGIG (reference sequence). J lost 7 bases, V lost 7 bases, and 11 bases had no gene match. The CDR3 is CAFDSGQGDQPQHF. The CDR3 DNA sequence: TGTGCCTTCGATTCGGGACAGGGAGACCAGCCCCAGCATTTT.

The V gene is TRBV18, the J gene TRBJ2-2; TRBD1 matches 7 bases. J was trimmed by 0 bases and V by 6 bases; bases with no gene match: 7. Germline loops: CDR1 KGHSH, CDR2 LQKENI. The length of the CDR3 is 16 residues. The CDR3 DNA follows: TGTGCCAGCTCGCCTGGACAGGCCTCGAACACCGGGGAGCTGTTTTTT. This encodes CASSPGQASNTGELFF.

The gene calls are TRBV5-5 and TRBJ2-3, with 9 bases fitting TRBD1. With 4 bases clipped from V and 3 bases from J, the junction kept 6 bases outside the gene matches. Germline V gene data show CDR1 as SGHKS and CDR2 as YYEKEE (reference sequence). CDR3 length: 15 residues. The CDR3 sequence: CASSGGQGWTDTQYF. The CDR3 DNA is TGTGCCAGCAGCGGGGGACAGGGATGGACAGATACGCAGTATTTT.

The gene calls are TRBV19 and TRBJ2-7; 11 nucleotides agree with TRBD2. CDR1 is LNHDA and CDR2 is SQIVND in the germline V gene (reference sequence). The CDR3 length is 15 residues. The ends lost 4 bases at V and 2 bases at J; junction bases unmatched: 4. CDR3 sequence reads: CASSTRLAGPYEQYF. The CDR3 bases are TGTGCCAGTAGTACCAGACTAGCGGGACCCTACGAGCAGTACTTC.

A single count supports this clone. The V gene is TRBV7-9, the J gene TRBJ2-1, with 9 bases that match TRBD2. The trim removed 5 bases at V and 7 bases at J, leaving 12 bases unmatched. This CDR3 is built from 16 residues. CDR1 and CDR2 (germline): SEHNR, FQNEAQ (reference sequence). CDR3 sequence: CASSTVAGERSNEQFF. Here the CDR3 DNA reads TGTGCCAGCAGCACCGTAGCGGGAGAGAGGTCGAATGAGCAGTTCTTC.

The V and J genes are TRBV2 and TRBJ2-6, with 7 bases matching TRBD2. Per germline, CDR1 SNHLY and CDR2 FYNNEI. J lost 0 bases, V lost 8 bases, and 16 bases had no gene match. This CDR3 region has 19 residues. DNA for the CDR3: TGTGCCAGCCGTAAGGTGCCAGGGAGGGATAGCTCTGGGGCCAACGTCCTGACTTTC. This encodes CASRKVPGRDSSGANVLTF.